The following is a TCR beta chain sequence with its context. There are 16 residues in the CDR3. Germline-derived CDR1 and CDR2 are KGHSH and LQKENI. Trimming pared 0 bases from V and 4 bases from J, leaving 15 bases between. The record originates from a study of blood T cell repertoires in COVID-19. Overall study context: T cells, B-cell-depleted T cells, or PBMCs provided the cDNA or gDNA that served as material.

This table comes from immunoSEQ multiplex PCR, and its TCRdb copy is limited to in-frame clones, with some not included. This table holds about 200,000 clones, approximately 91% found once. The source material was peripheral blood. This chain connects TRBV18 to TRBJ1-2, with D possibly TRBD1 on 6 matching bases. The TCR was taken from a man aged 50 to 60 with COVID-19, enrolled during active disease. The CDR3 loop reads CASSPPSRTDLYGYTF. CDR3 sequence (DNA): TGTGCCAGCTCACCACCGTCCCGGACAGATCTCTATGGCTACACCTTC.